These T cell receptor beta chains were read from a single sample in a study of beta chain features in type 1 diabetes. Assay: immunoSEQ multiplex PCR; the TCRdb copy retains only in-frame clones and omits some. The table has under 200,000 clones, about 8.1% seen once; the top ten hold 0.54%. Sequenced: central memory CD4+ T cells from blood. These receptors originate from a woman aged 18-30 years with type 1 diabetes. The CDR3 runs from the conserved cysteine through the conserved F or W. A D gene is named only where the DNA matches it firmly. Clone size, where shown, is once, few, many, or a class for clones that have expanded.

size: few
D: TRBD1
J: TRBJ2-6
V: TRBV19
DNA: TGTGCCAGTAGTAGTCTAGGGGGCACCGGGGCCAACGTCCTGACTTTC
CDR3: CASSSLGGTGANVLTF

size: few
D: TRBD1
J: TRBJ1-1
V: TRBV10-3
DNA: TGTGCCATCAGTGAGGGGGAGACAGGGTCGAACACTGAAGCTTTCTTT
CDR3: CAISEGETGSNTEAFF

size: few
D: TRBD1
J: TRBJ1-1
V: TRBV7-2
DNA: TGTGCCAGCGTATGGAGGGGGCGCGTGAACACTGAAGCTTTCTTT
CDR3: CASVWRGRVNTEAFF

size: -
D: TRBD2
J: TRBJ2-2
V: TRBV5-1
DNA: TGCGCCAGCAGCTTGCGTGCGGGAGGGCCCGGGGAGCTGTTTTTT
CDR3: CASSLRAGGPGELFF

size: few
D: -
J: TRBJ2-3
V: TRBV9
DNA: TGTGCCAGCAGCCCTCTAGCCGATACGCAGTATTTT
CDR3: CASSPLADTQYF

size: few
D: -
J: TRBJ1-1
V: TRBV5-1
DNA: TGCGCCAGCAGCTTGGAAGCAACAGGCCCGAACACTGAAGCTTTCTTT
CDR3: CASSLEATGPNTEAFF

size: few
D: TRBD1
J: TRBJ1-1
V: TRBV7-9
DNA: TGTGCCAGCAGCTACGGACAGGCGAACACTGAAGCTTTCTTT
CDR3: CASSYGQANTEAFF

size: few
D: -
J: TRBJ1-1
V: TRBV6-6
DNA: TGTGCCAGCAGTTACTCCCAGGGAAGGGCTGAAGCTTTCTTT
CDR3: CASSYSQGRAEAFF

size: few
D: -
J: TRBJ1-1
V: TRBV18
DNA: TGTGCCAGCTCACCCGATTTAGGGGGAGTCGCTGAAGCTTTCTTT
CDR3: CASSPDLGGVAEAFF

size: -
D: -
J: TRBJ2-7
V: TRBV4-3
DNA: TGCGCCAGCAGCCACGGACACTCCGGGGAGCAGTACTTC
CDR3: CASSHGHSGEQYF

size: few
D: -
J: TRBJ2-5
V: TRBV19
DNA: TGTGCCAGTAGTCGACTGGACCAAGAGACCCAGTACTTC
CDR3: CASSRLDQETQYF

size: -
D: TRBD1
J: TRBJ1-5
V: TRBV10-3
DNA: TGTGCCACCAAGTTCCTAGACAGGGAGGACCAGCCCCAGCATTTT
CDR3: CATKFLDREDQPQHF